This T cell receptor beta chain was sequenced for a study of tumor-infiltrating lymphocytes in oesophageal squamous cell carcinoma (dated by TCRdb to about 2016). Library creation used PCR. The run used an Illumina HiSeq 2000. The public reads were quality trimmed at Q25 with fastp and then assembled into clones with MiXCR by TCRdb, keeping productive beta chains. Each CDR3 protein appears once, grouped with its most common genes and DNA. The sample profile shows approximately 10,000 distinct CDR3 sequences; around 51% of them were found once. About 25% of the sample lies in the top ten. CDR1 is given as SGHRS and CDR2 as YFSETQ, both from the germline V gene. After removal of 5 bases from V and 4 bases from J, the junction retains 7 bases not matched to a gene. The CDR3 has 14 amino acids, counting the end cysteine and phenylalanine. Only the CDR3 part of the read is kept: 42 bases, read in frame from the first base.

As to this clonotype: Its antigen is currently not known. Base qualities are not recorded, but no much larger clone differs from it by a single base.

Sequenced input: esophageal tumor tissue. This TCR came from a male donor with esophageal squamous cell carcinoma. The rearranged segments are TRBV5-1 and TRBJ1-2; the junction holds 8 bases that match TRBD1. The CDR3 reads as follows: CASRAGGSVYGYTF. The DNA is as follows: TGCGCCAGCAGGGCAGGGGGCTCGGTCTATGGCTACACCTTC.